This T cell receptor (beta chain) came from a study of T-cell memory formation after mild COVID-19. Study details: TCR clusters were largely donor specific. Study-wide points: Later expanders leaned CD4+, whereas clones that contracted between day 15 and 85 were balanced CD4/CD8.

One entry per CDR3 protein, called by TCRdb with MiXCR from the 5' RACE reads. The data show under 450,000 distinct CDR3 sequences, 20% to 25% seen once. Germline V gene lookup returns CDR1 LGHDT and CDR2 YNNKEL (reference sequence). V dropped 1 base and J dropped 8 bases, with 11 bases sitting between them. The CDR3 consists of 13 residues. This clonotype was counted a few times. Its antigen is as yet unknown. This sequence was found in an adult woman who had mild COVID-19 (a few samples of this study predate the infection). Cell type and time point are not known. The chain carries TRBV3-1 and TRBJ1-2; D is unresolved. Sequencing input: PBMCs or a T cell subset sorted from them (not recorded which). In DNA form, the CDR3 reads TGTGCCAGCAGCCAAGTCCTCGGAGCAGGCTACACCTTC. This codes for CASSQVLGAGYTF.